This T cell receptor (beta chain) is from a study of T cells in Graves' hyperthyroidism and ophthalmopathy. The germline gives CDR1 MNHNS, CDR2 SASEGT. The CDR3 runs to 17 residues. V lost 5 bases and J lost 2; bases outside the gene matches: 11. This clonotype came up many times. Amplification of TCR beta CDR3 regions used RNA as the template. The HTBI set primed first-round TCR CDR3 RT-PCR. Using its own MiXCR run on the multiplex PCR reads, TCRdb lists one record per CDR3 protein. The table records some 770,000 distinct CDR3 sequences, around 15% of them present only once. Graves' hyperthyroidism qualified as stable when ophthalmopathy did not progress within 18 months. The diagnostic basis comprised clinical symptoms, serum thyroxine and TRAb, thyroid ultrasound and orbital computed tomography.

The origin of this receptor is a man between 18 and 29 years old with Graves' hyperthyroidism. The sequencing sample was made of blood. This chain connects TRBV6-1 to TRBJ2-5; TRBD2 matches at 10 bases. The CDR3 DNA is TGTGCCAGCAGTTACGGGCTAGCGGGAGCTGGTCAAGAGACCCAGTACTTC. Its translation: CASSYGLAGAGQETQYF.